The subject of this entry is one TCR beta chain. As yet, its antigen is unknown. This sample is part of a study of naive and memory T cell subsets. In germline, CDR1 is KGHSH, CDR2 LQKENI. This CDR3 has 15 amino acids. After removal of 3 bases from V and 5 bases from J, the junction contained 7 bases not matched to a gene. The beta constant-region primer was an equimolar mix of two oligonucleotides covering TRBC1 and TRBC2. The ligated cDNA underwent four PCR rounds using SP2 and nested alpha and beta constant-region primers. TCRdb redid the calling of the UMI-ligation and nested PCR reads with MiXCR, one entry per CDR3 protein. The sample holds 30,000 to 40,000 distinct CDR3 sequences, around 20% seen once. Whole-study findings and limits: There was no ground truth to check naive and memory subset results.

The TCR comes from a human donor in good health. The chain employs TRBV18 and TRBJ2-5; 9 bases fit TRBD1. Sequencing input: effector memory CD4+ T cells from blood. Specified subset: effector memory, CD45RA- CD27-. CDR3 sequence (DNA): TGTGCCAGCTCACCTATACAGGGGGCGGCGGAGACCCAGTACTTC. It specifies CASSPIQGAAETQYF.